This TCR beta chain was identified during a study of shared clonotypes between healthy human individuals. The wider study: Each donor had three CD4 naive, three CD4 memory, two CD8 naive and one CD8 memory plate.

Comments on this clone: The antigen remains undetermined.

Naive CD8 isolation took CD45RO-negative cells positively selected for CCR7 and excluded terminally differentiated effector memory CD45RA+ cells. Those who donated, Caucasian adults without exception, all lived in Nashville, Tennessee. Only in-frame clones appear in the TCRdb table, and some are missing; sequencing was by immunoSEQ multiplex PCR. The sample contains approximately 590,000 clones, nearly 97% of which appear only once. The trim removed 2 bases at V and 2 bases at J, leaving 7 bases unmatched. Germline-derived CDR1 and CDR2 are MDHEN and SYDVKM. The CDR3 totals 16 residues. General study points: The study sampled only blood, and tissue repertoires likely differ. It was anticipated that sequencing depth would influence how many clonotypes donors shared.

Material for sequencing was naive CD8+ T cells sorted from blood. The V call is TRBV28, the J call TRBJ2-3, with 7 bases aligning to TRBD2. The clonotype originates from a woman aged 25 to 45 in good health. CDR3 loop: CASSLGDYDNTDTQYF. Here the CDR3 DNA reads TGTGCCAGCAGTTTAGGGGACTACGACAACACAGATACGCAGTATTTT. Filled out from reference TRBV28 and TRBJ2-3, the complete variable domain reads DVKVTQSSRYLVKRTGEKVFLECVQDMDHENMFWYRQDPGLGLRLIYFSYDVKMKEKGDIPEGYSVSREKKERFSLILESASTNQTSMYLCASSLGDYDNTDTQYFGPGTRLTVL.